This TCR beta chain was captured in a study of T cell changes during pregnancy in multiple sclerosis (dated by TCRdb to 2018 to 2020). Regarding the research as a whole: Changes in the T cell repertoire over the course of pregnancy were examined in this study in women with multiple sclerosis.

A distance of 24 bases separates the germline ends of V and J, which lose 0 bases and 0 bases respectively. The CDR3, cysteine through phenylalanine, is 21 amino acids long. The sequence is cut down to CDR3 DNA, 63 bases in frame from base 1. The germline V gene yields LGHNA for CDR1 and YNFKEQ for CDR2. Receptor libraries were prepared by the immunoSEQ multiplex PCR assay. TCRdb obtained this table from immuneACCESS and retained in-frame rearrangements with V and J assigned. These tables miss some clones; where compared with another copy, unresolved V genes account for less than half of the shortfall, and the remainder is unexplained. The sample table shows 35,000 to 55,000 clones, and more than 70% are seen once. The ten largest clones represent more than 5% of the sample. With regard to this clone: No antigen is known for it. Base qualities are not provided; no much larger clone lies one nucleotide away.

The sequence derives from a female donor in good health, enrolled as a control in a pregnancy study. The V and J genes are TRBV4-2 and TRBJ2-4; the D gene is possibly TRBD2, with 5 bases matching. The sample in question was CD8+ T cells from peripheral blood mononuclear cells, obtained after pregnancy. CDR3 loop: CASSQDTRDNLLLLAKNIQYF. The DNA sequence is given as TGTGCCAGCAGCCAAGATACACGGGATAACTTACTCCTCCTAGCCAAAAACATTCAGTACTTC.